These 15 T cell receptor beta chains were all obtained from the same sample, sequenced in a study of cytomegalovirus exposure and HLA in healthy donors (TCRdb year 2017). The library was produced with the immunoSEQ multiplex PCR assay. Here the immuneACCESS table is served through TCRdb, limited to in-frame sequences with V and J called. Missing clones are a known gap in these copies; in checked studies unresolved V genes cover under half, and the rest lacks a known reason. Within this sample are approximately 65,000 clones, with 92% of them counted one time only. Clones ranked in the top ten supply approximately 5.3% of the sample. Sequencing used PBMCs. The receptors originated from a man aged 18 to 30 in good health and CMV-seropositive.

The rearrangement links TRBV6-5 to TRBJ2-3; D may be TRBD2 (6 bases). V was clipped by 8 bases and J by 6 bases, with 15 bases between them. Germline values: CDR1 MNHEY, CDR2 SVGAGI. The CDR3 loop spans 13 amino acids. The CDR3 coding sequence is TGTGCCAGCCGGGACTCCCCCCGTGATACGCAGTATTTT. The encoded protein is CASRDSPRDTQYF.

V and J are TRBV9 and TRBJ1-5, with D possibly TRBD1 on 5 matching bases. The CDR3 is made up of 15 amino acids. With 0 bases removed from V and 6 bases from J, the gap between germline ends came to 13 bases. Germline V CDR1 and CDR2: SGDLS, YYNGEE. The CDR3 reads CASSVAGLNSQPQHF. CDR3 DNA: TGTGCCAGCAGCGTAGCAGGGTTGAATAGTCAGCCCCAGCATTTT.

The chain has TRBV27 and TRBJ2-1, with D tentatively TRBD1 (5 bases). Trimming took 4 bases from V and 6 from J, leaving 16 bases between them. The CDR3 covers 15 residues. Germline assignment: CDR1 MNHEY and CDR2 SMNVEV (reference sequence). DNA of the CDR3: TGTGCCAGCAGTTACAACCAGGGCCTTTCCAATGAGCAGTTCTTC. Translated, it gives CASSYNQGLSNEQFF.

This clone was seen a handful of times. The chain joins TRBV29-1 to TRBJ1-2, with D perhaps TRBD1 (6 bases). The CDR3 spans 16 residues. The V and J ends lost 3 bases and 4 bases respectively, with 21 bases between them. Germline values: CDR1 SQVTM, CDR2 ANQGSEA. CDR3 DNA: TGCAGCGTTGATAGGGGGAGCCGGCTTTCCTCCTATGGCTACACCTTC. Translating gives CSVDRGSRLSSYGYTF.

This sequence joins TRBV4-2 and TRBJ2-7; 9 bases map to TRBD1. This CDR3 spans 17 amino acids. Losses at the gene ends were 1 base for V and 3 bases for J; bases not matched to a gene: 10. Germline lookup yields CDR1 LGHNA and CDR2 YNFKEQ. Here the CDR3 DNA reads TGTGCCAGCAGCCAAGTTCAAAGGGACAGGGAGTTCTACGAGCAGTACTTC. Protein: CASSQVQRDREFYEQYF.

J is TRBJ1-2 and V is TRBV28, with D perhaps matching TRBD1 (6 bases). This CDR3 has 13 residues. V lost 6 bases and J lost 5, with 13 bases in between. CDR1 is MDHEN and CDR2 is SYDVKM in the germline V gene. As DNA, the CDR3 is TGTGCCAGCAGATCACAGGGAGCATATGGCTACACCTTC. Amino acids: CASRSQGAYGYTF.

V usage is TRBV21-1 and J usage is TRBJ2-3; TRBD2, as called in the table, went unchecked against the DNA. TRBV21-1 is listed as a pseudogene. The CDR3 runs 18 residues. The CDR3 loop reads CASSNVGLAGGCTDTQYF. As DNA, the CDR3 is TGTGCCAGCAGCAACGTCGGACTAGCGGGAGGTTGTACAGATACGCAGTATTTT.

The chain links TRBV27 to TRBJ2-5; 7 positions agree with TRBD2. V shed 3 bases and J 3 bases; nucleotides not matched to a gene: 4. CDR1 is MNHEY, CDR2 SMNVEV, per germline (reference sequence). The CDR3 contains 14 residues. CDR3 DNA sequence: TGTGCCAGCAGTTTGAGCGGGAACGAAGAGACCCAGTACTTC. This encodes CASSLSGNEETQYF.

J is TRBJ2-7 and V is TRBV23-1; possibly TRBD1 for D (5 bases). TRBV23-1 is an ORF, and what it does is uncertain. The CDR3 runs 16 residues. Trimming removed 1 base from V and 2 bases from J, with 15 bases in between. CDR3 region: CASSQLFLGRAYEQYF. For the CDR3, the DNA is TGCGCCAGCAGTCAATTGTTCTTAGGCAGGGCCTACGAGCAGTACTTC.

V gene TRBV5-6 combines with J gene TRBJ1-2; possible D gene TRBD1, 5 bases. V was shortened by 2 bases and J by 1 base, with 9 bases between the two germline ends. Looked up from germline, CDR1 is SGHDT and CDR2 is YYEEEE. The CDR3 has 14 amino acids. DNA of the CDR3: TGTGCCAGCAGCTTAGGGACTTTTAACTATGGCTACACCTTC. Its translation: CASSLGTFNYGYTF. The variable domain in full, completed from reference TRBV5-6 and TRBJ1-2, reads DAGVTQSPTHLIKTRGQQVTLRCSPKSGHDTVSWYQQALGQGPQFIFQYYEEEERQRGNFPDRFSGHQFPNYSSELNVNALLLGDSALYLCASSLGTFNYGYTFGSGTRLTVV.

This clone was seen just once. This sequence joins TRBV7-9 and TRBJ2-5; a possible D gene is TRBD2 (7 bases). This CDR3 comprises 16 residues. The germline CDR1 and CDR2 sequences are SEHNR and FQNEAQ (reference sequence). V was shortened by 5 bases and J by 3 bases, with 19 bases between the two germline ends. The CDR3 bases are TGTGCCAGCAGCCCCACCGGGGGGACACCCGAAGAGACCCAGTACTTC. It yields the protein CASSPTGGTPEETQYF.

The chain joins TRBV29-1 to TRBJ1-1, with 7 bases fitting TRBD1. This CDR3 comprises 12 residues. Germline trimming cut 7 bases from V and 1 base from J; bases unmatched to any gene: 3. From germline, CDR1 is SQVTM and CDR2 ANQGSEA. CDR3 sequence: CSAGQRNTEAFF. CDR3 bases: TGCAGCGCGGGACAGAGGAACACTGAAGCTTTCTTT.

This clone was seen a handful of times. The CDR3, as DNA: TGTGCCAGCAGTTACTCGGCAGGGAGGAGCCCTGAAGCTTTCTTT. Its translation: CASSYSAGRSPEAFF. The V gene is TRBV6-6, the J gene TRBJ1-1; possibly TRBD1 for D (5 bases). The length of the CDR3 is 15 residues. Trimming took 0 bases from V and 6 from J, leaving 14 bases between them. CDR1 MNHNY and CDR2 SVGAGI come from the germline V gene (reference sequence).

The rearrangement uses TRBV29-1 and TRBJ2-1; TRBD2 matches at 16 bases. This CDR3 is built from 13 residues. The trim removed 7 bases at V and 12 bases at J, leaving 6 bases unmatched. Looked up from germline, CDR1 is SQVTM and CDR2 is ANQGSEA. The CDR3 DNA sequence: TGCAGCGCCGGGACTAGCGGGAGGGATGGGCAGTTCTTC. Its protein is CSAGTSGRDGQFF.

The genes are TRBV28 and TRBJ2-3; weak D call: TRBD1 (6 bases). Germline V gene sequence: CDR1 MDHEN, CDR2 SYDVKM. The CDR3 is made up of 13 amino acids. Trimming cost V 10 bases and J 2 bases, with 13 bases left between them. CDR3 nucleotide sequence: TGTGCCATCTTACAGGGTAACACAGATACGCAGTATTTT. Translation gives CAILQGNTDTQYF.